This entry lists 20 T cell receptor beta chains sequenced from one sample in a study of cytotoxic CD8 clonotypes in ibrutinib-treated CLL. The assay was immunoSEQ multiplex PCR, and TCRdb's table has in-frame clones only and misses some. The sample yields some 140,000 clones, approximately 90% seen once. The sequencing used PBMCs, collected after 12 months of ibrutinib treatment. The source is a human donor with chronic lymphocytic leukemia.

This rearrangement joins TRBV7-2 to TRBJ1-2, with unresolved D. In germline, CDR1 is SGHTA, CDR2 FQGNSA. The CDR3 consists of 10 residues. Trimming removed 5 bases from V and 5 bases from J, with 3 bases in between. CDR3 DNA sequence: TGTGCCAGCAGCAAATATGGCTACACCTTC. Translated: CASSKYGYTF.

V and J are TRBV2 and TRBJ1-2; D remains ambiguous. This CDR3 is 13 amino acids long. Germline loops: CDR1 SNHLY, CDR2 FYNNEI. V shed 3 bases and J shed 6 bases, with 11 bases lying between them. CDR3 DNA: TGTGCCAGCAGTGACCTACCCCCGGATGGCTACACCTTC. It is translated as CASSDLPPDGYTF.

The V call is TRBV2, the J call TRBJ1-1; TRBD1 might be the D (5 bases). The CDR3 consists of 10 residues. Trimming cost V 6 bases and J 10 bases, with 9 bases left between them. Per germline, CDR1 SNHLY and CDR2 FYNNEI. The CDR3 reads CASRDGGAFF. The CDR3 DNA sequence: TGTGCCAGCAGGGACGGGGGAGCTTTCTTT.

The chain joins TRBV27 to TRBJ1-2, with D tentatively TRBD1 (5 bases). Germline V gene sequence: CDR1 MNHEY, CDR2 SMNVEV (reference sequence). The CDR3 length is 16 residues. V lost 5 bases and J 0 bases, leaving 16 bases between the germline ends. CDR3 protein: CASSTLDRSPNYGYTF. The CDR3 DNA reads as TGTGCCAGCAGTACACTAGACAGATCCCCTAACTATGGCTACACCTTC.

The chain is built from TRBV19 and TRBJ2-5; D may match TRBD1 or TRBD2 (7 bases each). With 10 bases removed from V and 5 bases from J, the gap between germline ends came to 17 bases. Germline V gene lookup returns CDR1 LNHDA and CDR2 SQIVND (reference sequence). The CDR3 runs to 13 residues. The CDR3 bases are TGTGCCACCGGACTAGACAGGGTGGAGACCCAGTACTTC. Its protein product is CATGLDRVETQYF. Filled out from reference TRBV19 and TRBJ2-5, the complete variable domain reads DGGITQSPKYLFRKEGQNVTLSCEQNLNHDAMYWYRQDPGQGLRLIYYSQIVNDFQKGDIAEGYSVSREKKESFPLTVTSAQKNPTAFYLCATGLDRVETQYFGPGTRLLVL.

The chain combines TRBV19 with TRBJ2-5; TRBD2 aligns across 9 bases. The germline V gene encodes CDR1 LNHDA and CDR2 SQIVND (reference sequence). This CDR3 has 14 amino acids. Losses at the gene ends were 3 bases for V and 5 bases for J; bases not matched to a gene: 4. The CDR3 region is CASSISAGGETQYF. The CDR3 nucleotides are TGTGCCAGTAGTATCTCGGCGGGAGGGGAGACCCAGTACTTC.

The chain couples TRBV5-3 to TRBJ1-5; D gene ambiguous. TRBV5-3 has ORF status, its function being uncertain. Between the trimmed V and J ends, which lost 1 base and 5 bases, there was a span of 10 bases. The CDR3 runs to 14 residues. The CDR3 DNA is TGTGCCAGAAGCTTGTGGGGTCGAGATCAGCCCCAGCATTTT. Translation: CARSLWGRDQPQHF.

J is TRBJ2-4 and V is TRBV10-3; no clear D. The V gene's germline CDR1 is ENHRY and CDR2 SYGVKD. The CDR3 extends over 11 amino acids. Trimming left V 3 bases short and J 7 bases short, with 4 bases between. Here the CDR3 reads CAISDNNIQYF. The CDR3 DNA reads TGTGCCATCAGTGACAATAACATTCAGTACTTC.

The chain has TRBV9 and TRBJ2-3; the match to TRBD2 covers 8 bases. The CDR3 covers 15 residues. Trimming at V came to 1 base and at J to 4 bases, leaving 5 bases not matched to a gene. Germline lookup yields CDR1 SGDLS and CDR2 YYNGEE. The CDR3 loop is CASSVSGGGADTQYF. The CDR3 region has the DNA TGTGCCAGCAGCGTATCGGGAGGGGGAGCAGATACGCAGTATTTT.

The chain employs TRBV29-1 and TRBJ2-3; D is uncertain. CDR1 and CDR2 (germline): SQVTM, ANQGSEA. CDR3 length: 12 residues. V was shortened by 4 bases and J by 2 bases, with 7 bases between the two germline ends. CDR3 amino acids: CSVGSDTDTQYF. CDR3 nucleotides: TGCAGCGTTGGGAGTGACACAGATACGCAGTATTTT.

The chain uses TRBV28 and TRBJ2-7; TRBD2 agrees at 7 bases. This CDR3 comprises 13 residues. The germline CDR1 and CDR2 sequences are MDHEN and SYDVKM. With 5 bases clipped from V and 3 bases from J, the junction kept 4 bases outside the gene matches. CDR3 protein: CASSPVAGYEQYF. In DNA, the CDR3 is TGTGCCAGCAGTCCAGTAGCGGGCTACGAGCAGTACTTC.

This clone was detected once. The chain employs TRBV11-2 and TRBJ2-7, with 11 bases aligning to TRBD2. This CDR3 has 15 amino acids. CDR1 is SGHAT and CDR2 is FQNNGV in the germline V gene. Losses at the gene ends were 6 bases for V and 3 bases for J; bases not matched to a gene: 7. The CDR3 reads CASRRLAGPFYEQYF. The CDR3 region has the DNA TGTGCCAGCAGGCGACTAGCGGGACCCTTCTACGAGCAGTACTTC.

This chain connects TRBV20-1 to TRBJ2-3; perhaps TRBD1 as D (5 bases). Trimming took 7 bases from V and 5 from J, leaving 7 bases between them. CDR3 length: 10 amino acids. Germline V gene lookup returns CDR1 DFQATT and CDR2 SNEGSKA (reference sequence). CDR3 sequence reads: CSVRGDTQYF. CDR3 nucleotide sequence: TGCAGTGTTAGGGGAGATACGCAGTATTTT.

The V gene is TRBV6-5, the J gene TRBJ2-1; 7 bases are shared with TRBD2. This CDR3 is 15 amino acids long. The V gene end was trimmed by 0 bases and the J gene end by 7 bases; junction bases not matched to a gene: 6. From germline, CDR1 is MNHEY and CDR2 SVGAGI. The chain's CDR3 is CASSYSTGAGNEQFF. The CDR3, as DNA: TGTGCCAGCAGTTACTCGACCGGAGCGGGGAATGAGCAGTTCTTC.

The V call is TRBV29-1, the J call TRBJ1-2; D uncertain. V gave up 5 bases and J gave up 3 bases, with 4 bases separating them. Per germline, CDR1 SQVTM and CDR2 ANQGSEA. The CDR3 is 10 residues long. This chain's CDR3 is CSVRDYGYTF. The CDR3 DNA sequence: TGCAGCGTTAGAGACTATGGCTACACCTTC.

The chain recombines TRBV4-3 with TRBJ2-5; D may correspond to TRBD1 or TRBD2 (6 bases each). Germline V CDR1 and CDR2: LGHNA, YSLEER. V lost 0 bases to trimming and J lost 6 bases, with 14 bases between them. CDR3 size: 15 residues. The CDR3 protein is CASSQDAGDWKTQYF. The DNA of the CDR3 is TGCGCCAGCAGCCAAGATGCAGGGGACTGGAAGACCCAGTACTTC.

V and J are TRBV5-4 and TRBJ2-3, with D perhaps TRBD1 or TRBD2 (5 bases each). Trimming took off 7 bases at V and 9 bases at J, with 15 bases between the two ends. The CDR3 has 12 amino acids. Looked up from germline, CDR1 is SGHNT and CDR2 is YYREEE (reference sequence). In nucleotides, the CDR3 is TGTGCCAGCTCCTATGAGGGGAAGACGCAGTATTTT. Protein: CASSYEGKTQYF.

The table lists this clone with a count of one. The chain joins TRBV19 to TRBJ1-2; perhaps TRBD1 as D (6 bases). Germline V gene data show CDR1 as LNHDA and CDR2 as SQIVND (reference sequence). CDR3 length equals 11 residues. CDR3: CAIGQPYGYTF. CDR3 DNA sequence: TGTGCGATCGGACAGCCCTATGGCTACACCTTC.

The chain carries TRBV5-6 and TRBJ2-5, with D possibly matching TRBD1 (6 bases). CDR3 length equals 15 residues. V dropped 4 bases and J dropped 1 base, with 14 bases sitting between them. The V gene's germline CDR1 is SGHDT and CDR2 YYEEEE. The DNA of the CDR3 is TGTGCCAGCAGCGAACAGGGTGAGGGCCAAGAGACCCAGTACTTC. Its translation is CASSEQGEGQETQYF. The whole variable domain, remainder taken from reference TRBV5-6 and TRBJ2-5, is DAGVTQSPTHLIKTRGQQVTLRCSPKSGHDTVSWYQQALGQGPQFIFQYYEEEERQRGNFPDRFSGHQFPNYSSELNVNALLLGDSALYLCASSEQGEGQETQYFGPGTRLLVL.

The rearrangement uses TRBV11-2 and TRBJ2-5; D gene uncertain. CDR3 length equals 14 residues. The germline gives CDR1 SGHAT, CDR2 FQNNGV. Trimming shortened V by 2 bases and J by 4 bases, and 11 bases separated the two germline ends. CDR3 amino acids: CASSLFRTPETQYF. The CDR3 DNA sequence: TGTGCCAGCAGCTTATTTAGGACCCCAGAGACCCAGTACTTC.